This TCR beta chain was retrieved from a study of T cells in Graves' hyperthyroidism and ophthalmopathy. In this sample, this clonotype turned up many times. RNA transcripts yielded amplified TCR beta CDR3 regions. A set of HTBI primers served as the primers for a first-round RT-PCR of the TCR CDR3. TCRdb ran MiXCR on the multiplex PCR reads and lists one entry per CDR3 protein. The sample consists of under 700,000 distinct CDR3 sequences, about half of them appearing once. CDR3 length equals 14 residues. From germline, CDR1 is SEHNR and CDR2 FQNEAQ (reference sequence). Trimming shortened V by 5 bases and J by 0 bases, and 8 bases separated the two germline ends. Stable Graves' hyperthyroidism denoted no ophthalmopathy progression over 18 months.

The chain carries TRBV7-9 and TRBJ1-5; maybe TRBD1 (5 bases). The specimen was peripheral blood or thyroid tissue (not recorded which). The receptor was isolated from a woman younger than 35 with Graves' hyperthyroidism. The DNA of the CDR3 is TGTGCCAGCAGCCGGGGCACTAGCAATCAGCCCCAGCATTTT. This sequence encodes CASSRGTSNQPQHF. Complete variable domain (other parts from reference TRBV7-9 and TRBJ1-5): DTGVSQNPRHKITKRGQNVTFRCDPISEHNRLYWYRQTLGQGPEFLTYFQNEAQLEKSRLLSDRFSAERPKGSFSTLEIQRTEQGDSAMYLCASSRGTSNQPQHFGDGTRLSIL.